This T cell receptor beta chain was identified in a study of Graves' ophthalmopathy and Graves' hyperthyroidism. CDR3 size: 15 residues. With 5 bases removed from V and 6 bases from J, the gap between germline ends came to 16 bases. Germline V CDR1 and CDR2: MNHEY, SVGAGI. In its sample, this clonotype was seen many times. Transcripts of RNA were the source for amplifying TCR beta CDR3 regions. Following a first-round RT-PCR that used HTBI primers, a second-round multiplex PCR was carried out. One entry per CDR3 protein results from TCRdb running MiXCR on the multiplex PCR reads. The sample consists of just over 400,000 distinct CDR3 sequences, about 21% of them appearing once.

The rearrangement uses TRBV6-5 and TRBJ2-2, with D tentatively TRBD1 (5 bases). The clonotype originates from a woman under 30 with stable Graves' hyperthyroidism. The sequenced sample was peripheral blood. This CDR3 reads CASSLRGRSPGELFF. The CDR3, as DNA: TGTGCCAGCAGTCTAAGGGGCAGGTCCCCCGGGGAGCTGTTTTTT.